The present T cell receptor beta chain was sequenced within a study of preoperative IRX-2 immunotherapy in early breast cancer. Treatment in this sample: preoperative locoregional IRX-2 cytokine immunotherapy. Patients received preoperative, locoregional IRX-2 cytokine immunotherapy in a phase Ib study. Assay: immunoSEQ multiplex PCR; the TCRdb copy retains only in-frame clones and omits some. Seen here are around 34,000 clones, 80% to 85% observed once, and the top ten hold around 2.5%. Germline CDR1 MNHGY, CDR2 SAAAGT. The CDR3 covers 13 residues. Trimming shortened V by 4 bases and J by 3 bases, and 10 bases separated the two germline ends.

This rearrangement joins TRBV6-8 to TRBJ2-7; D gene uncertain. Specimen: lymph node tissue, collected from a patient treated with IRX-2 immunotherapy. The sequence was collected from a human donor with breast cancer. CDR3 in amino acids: CASSLSQVYEQYF. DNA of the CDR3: TGTGCCAGCAGTTTATCGCAGGTCTACGAGCAGTACTTC.